Listed below are T cell receptor beta chains from one sample, sequenced in a study of T cell responses to AZD1222 COVID-19 vaccine. Method: immunoSEQ multiplex PCR; TCRdb's copy keeps in-frame clones and lacks some. The sample has around 160,000 clones, roughly 88% seen once. Sequenced material: peripheral blood, taken on day 0 of AZD1222 vaccination. The source is an adult in good health. Both conserved end residues are part of each CDR3. D genes are given only for firm matches. Only some rows state a clone size, as once, few, many or a class for expanded clones.

>TRBJ1-5|TRBV2|.|.
CASSGTGTGSMGNQPQHF
TGTGCCAGCAGTGGGACCGGGACGGGGTCGATGGGCAATCAGCCCCAGCATTTT
>TRBJ2-1|TRBV24-1|once|.
CATSGSLAGEQFF
TGTGCCACCAGTGGTTCACTAGCCGGAGAGCAGTTCTTC
>TRBJ2-2|TRBV11-2|few|.
CASSLGRELFF
TGTGCCAGCAGCTTAGGCCGGGAGCTGTTTTTT
>TRBJ1-6|TRBV19|once|.
CASTSKPRTPSSYNSPLHF
TGTGCCAGTACCTCCAAGCCCCGAACGCCGAGCTCCTATAATTCACCCCTCCACTTT
>TRBJ1-1|TRBV7-6|few|TRBD1
CASSLASGGAKGTEAFF
TGTGCCAGCAGCTTAGCCTCAGGGGGCGCGAAGGGCACTGAAGCTTTCTTT
>TRBJ1-1|TRBV6-6|.|.
CASTISLGTEAFF
TGTGCCAGCACCATAAGTTTGGGCACTGAAGCTTTCTTT
>TRBJ1-3|TRBV7-2|.|TRBD1
CASSPGGAGNTIYF
TGTGCCAGCAGCCCAGGGGGCGCTGGAAACACCATATATTTT
>TRBJ1-2|TRBV3-1/TRBV3-2|.|.
CASSHRQDNYGYTF
TGTGCCAGCAGCCATCGGCAGGATAACTATGGCTACACCTTC
>TRBJ1-6|TRBV7-9|.|.
CASSPDGNSPLHF
TGTGCCAGCAGCCCGGATGGTAATTCACCCCTCCACTTT
>TRBJ1-2|TRBV6-5|.|TRBD1
CASSLTGTNYGYTF
TGTGCCAGCAGCCTGACAGGGACTAACTATGGCTACACCTTC
>TRBJ2-3|TRBV19|.|TRBD1
CASSMQGAQNLPQYF
TGTGCCAGTAGTATGCAGGGGGCGCAGAATCTCCCGCAGTATTTT
>TRBJ2-2|TRBV6-2/TRBV6-3|.|TRBD1
CASSWSTGGEDAGELFF
TGTGCCAGCAGTTGGTCCACAGGGGGCGAGGATGCCGGGGAGCTGTTTTTT
>TRBJ2-3|TRBV7-2|.|.
CASSWDTFTDTQYF
TGTGCCAGCAGCTGGGACACTTTCACAGATACGCAGTATTTT
>TRBJ2-1|TRBV11-2|.|TRBD2
CASSPWGRGGGNEQFF
TGTGCCAGCAGCCCTTGGGGGCGGGGGGGCGGCAATGAGCAGTTCTTC
>TRBJ1-2|TRBV27|.|.
CASSPGNPGNYGYTF
TGTGCCAGCAGTCCCGGGAATCCCGGGAACTATGGCTACACCTTC
>TRBJ1-1|TRBV11-2|.|.
CASSFSSTDGSEAFF
TGTGCCAGCAGCTTTAGTTCCACGGACGGGTCAGAAGCTTTCTTT
>TRBJ2-7|TRBV7-2|once|.
CASSLNVAYEQYF
TGTGCCAGCAGCTTAAACGTTGCCTACGAGCAGTACTTC
>TRBJ1-5|TRBV6-5|.|.
CATSNQPGQPQHF
TGTGCCACTTCGAACCAGCCAGGACAGCCCCAGCATTTT
>TRBJ2-7|TRBV12-3/TRBV12-4|.|TRBD1
CASSPGQAYEQYF
TGTGCCAGCAGCCCCGGACAGGCCTACGAGCAGTACTTC
>TRBJ2-3|TRBV18|once|TRBD2
CASSPAGGTIQGDTQYF
TGTGCCAGCTCACCCGCGGGGGGCACAATACAGGGAGATACGCAGTATTTT
>TRBJ1-6|TRBV6-2/TRBV6-3|.|.
CASSYGYNSPLHF
TGTGCCAGCAGTTACGGGTATAATTCACCCCTCCACTTT
>TRBJ1-1|TRBV5-1|.|.
CASSWSRDTEAFF
TGCGCCAGCAGCTGGTCTCGGGACACTGAAGCTTTCTTT
>TRBJ2-7|TRBV29-1|few|TRBD1
CSVDGQGGPYEQYF
TGCAGCGTTGATGGACAGGGGGGACCCTACGAGCAGTACTTC
>TRBJ1-3|TRBV4-2|.|.
CASSQVGGQSGNTIYF
TGTGCCAGCAGCCAAGTCGGGGGGCAGTCTGGAAACACCATATATTTT
>TRBJ2-7|TRBV19|once|TRBD1
CASRPRQGRGSSYEQYF
TGTGCCAGTAGACCCCGACAGGGAAGGGGTAGCTCCTACGAGCAGTACTTC
>TRBJ2-7|TRBV5-6|.|.
CASSLLGGETYEQYF
TGTGCCAGCAGCTTGTTAGGCGGGGAAACCTACGAGCAGTACTTC
>TRBJ1-5|TRBV7-8|.|TRBD1
CASSPTGINQPQHF
TGTGCCAGCAGCCCGACAGGGATCAATCAGCCCCAGCATTTT
>TRBJ2-5|TRBV19|.|TRBD1
CASSQTGGKQETQYF
TGTGCCAGTAGTCAGACAGGGGGTAAACAAGAGACCCAGTACTTC
>TRBJ1-6|TRBV5-1|.|TRBD1
CASSPTVTGINSPLHF
TGCGCCAGCAGCCCCACGGTGACAGGGATTAATTCACCCCTCCACTTT
>TRBJ1-5|TRBV2|.|.
CASSGERGTSQPQHF
TGTGCCAGCAGTGGGGAAAGGGGAACGTCCCAGCCCCAGCATTTT
>TRBJ2-7|TRBV3-1/TRBV3-2|few|.
CASSQEREQYF
TGTGCCAGCAGCCAAGAGCGCGAGCAGTACTTC
>TRBJ1-1|TRBV18|.|TRBD1
CASSPPTGRSTEAFF
TGTGCCAGCTCACCACCGACAGGGAGATCCACTGAAGCTTTCTTT
>TRBJ1-6|TRBV7-2|.|.
CASSSYRVTYNSPLHF
TGTGCCAGCAGCTCCTACAGGGTTACCTATAATTCACCCCTCCACTTT
>TRBJ2-3|TRBV27|.|.
CASSPPQWVGRATDTQYF
TGTGCCAGCAGTCCCCCCCAATGGGTGGGCAGGGCCACAGATACGCAGTATTTT
>TRBJ2-5|TRBV11-2|.|.
CASSLAGYETQYF
TGTGCCAGCAGCTTAGCAGGGTACGAGACCCAGTACTTC
>TRBJ1-4|TRBV16|.|.
CASSPGRGANEKLFF
TGTGCCAGCAGCCCAGGGAGGGGTGCTAATGAAAAACTGTTTTTT
>TRBJ1-4|TRBV5-1|.|.
CASSLGTANEKLFF
TGCGCCAGCAGCTTGGGAACAGCTAATGAAAAACTGTTTTTT
>TRBJ1-2|TRBV7-2|.|.
CASSLARSRGGGYTF
TGTGCCAGCAGCTTAGCTAGGTCTCGAGGGGGTGGCTACACCTTC
>TRBJ1-1|TRBV27|.|.
CASSFRGMNTEAFF
TGTGCCAGCAGTTTTAGAGGGATGAACACTGAAGCTTTCTTT
>TRBJ2-2|TRBV6-5|.|.
CASREPANTGELFF
TGTGCCAGCAGGGAGCCCGCGAACACCGGGGAGCTGTTTTTT
>TRBJ1-1|TRBV30|once|.
CARGGRNTEAFF
TGTGCCCGCGGCGGACGGAACACTGAAGCTTTCTTT
>TRBJ2-3|TRBV7-8|.|TRBD2
CASSLTSRDTDTQYF
TGTGCCAGCAGCCTGACTAGCCGTGACACAGATACGCAGTATTTT